This T cell receptor (beta chain) was recovered during a study of radiation and T cells in renal cell carcinoma. Study details: Nephrectomy followed 15 Gy stereotactic body radiation by 4 weeks.

Study-wide findings and caveats: In blood, top tumor clones expanded by 2 weeks, shrinking by 4. Pretreatment tumor biopsies were lacking, so baseline clonotypes are unknown.

Time point noted: blood 2 weeks post-SBRT. The treatment: 15 Gy SBRT to primary tumor, nephrectomy 4 weeks later. Regarding this clone: Its antigen is still unknown.

The protocol was immunoSEQ multiplex PCR, while the TCRdb copy is restricted to in-frame clones and leaves out a portion. The sample consists of 120,000 or so clones, approximately 85% of them appearing once. The CDR3 spans 19 residues. Germline values: CDR1 SGHDN, CDR2 FVKESK. V was shortened by 5 bases and J by 0 bases, with 23 bases between the two germline ends. This rearrangement joins TRBV14 to TRBJ2-4; D call uncertain. This clonotype was obtained from a man in his forties or fifties with renal cell carcinoma. The material was blood, obtained from a patient whose treatment included radiotherapy and nephrectomy. The CDR3 DNA is TGTGCCAGCAGCGAAACTTCCACCGGGCCCCATCTAGCCAAAAACATTCAGTACTTC. Translating it yields CASSETSTGPHLAKNIQYF. Combining the CDR3 with reference TRBV14 and TRBJ2-4 gives the whole variable domain EAGVTQFPSHSVIEKGQTVTLRCDPISGHDNLYWYRRVMGKEIKFLLHFVKESKQDESGMPNNRFLAERTGGTYSTLKVQPAELEDSGVYFCASSETSTGPHLAKNIQYFGAGTRLSVL.